This TCR beta chain emerged from a study of control samples from healthy donors and cancer patients. Some clones are missing from TCRdb's copy, which holds only in-frame ones; the method was immunoSEQ multiplex PCR. The sample lists tens of thousands of clones, approximately 90% occurring once. Sample: blood. The origin of this receptor is a woman in her 30s in good health.

In DNA, the CDR3 is TGTGCCAGCAGTCCCCTGGGGTTAAGAGGCCTGAACACTGAAGCTTTCTTT. As protein: CASSPLGLRGLNTEAFF. V and J are TRBV25-1 and TRBJ1-1; D is undetermined. The CDR3 is made up of 17 amino acids. The germline V gene encodes CDR1 MGHDK and CDR2 SYGVNS. Trimming stripped 5 bases from V and 0 bases from J, with 19 bases between.